These 5 T cell receptor beta chains came from one sample sequenced in a study of regulatory T cells in long-lasting Graves disease. Arm-PCR of CDR3 regions with iRepertoire HTBI primers generated TCR beta libraries. TCRdb analysed the multiplex PCR reads with MiXCR anew, one entry per CDR3 protein. The table includes around 450,000 distinct CDR3 sequences, 20% to 25% detected once. Noted time point: persistent/refractory GD, antithyroid drugs over 5 years with positive TRAb. Preparation of the TCR library used RNA extracted from PBMCs. Sequences were derived from peripheral blood mononuclear cells (PBMCs), sampled when the disease was refractory, from a patient treated with antithyroid drugs. These receptors were collected from a female donor with Graves disease.

The rearrangement uses TRBV9 and TRBJ2-2; D not certain. Germline CDR1 SGDLS, CDR2 YYNGEE. V was shortened by 0 bases and J by 11 bases, with 8 bases between the two germline ends. This CDR3 contains 12 residues. CDR3 in amino acids: CASSVDLSELFF. In nucleotides, the CDR3 is TGTGCCAGCAGCGTAGACCTAAGTGAGCTGTTTTTT.

This chain uses TRBV4-1 with TRBJ2-6, with D tentatively TRBD2 (5 bases). Germline values: CDR1 MGHRA, CDR2 YSYEKL. V was pared by 1 base and J by 2 bases, with 18 bases between. The CDR3 extends over 19 amino acids. CDR3 coding DNA: TGCGCCAGCAGCCAAGGGGCCCCGGGGATCCTAACTGGGGCCAACGTCCTGACTTTC. It specifies CASSQGAPGILTGANVLTF.

This clonotype was counted only a few times. V usage is TRBV19 and J usage is TRBJ1-1; 12 bases are a match to TRBD1. Trimming removed 5 bases from V and 1 base from J; junction bases left unmatched: 5. Germline loops: CDR1 LNHDA, CDR2 SQIVND (reference sequence). The CDR3 consists of 16 residues. As DNA, the CDR3 is TGTGCCAGTAGTTCGGGGACAGGGGGCTGGAACACTGAAGCTTTCTTT. Translated, it gives CASSSGTGGWNTEAFF.

This clonotype was picked up many times. The J gene is TRBJ1-4, the V gene TRBV13; 9 bases fit TRBD1. Germline V lookup: CDR1 PRHDT, CDR2 FYEKMQ (reference sequence). V gave up 3 bases and J gave up 7 bases; unmatched junction bases: 9. The CDR3 length is 16 residues. In DNA form, the CDR3 reads TGTGCCAGCAGCTTGAAATCCGGGACAGGGATTGAAAAACTGTTTTTT. Amino acids: CASSLKSGTGIEKLFF.

This clonotype was seen only once. The V and J genes are TRBV3-1 and TRBJ2-1; TRBD2 aligns across 10 bases. Germline V gene sequence: CDR1 LGHDT, CDR2 YNNKEL (reference sequence). Trimming removed 0 bases from V and 5 bases from J; junction bases left unmatched: 4. The CDR3 contains 16 residues. The CDR3 here is CASSQDRLAGDNEQFF. The CDR3 nucleotides read TGTGCCAGCAGCCAAGATCGGCTAGCGGGGGACAATGAGCAGTTCTTC.